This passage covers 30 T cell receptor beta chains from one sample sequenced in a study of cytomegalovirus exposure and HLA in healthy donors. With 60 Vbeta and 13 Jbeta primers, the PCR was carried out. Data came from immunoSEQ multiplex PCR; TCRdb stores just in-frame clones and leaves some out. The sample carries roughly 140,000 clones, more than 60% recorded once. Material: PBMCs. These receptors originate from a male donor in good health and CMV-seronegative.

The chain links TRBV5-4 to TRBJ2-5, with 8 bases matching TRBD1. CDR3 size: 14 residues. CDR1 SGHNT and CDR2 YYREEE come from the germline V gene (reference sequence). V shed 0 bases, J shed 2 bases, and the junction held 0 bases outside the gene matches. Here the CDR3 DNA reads TGTGCCAGCAGCTTGGACAGGGGGCAAGAGACCCAGTACTTC. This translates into CASSLDRGQETQYF.

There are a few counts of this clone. CDR3 coding DNA: TGTGCCAGCAGCTTCGCTACCCTACGAGGGGGAACCGAGCAGTACTTC. Protein sequence: CASSFATLRGGTEQYF. The V call is TRBV7-9, the J call TRBJ2-7; D is possibly TRBD1 (6 bases). Trimming took 3 bases from V and 6 from J, leaving 21 bases between them. The length of the CDR3 is 16 residues. The germline V gene has CDR1 SEHNR and CDR2 FQNEAQ (reference sequence).

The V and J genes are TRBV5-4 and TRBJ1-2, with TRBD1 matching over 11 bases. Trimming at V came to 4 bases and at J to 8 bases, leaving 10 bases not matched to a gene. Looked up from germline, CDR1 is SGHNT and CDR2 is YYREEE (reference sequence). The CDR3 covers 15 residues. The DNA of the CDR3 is TGTGCCAGCAGCCGAACCGGACAGGGGGCGCGGGGCTACACCTTC. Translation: CASSRTGQGARGYTF. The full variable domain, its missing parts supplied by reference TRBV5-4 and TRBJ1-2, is ETGVTQSPTHLIKTRGQQVTLRCSSQSGHNTVSWYQQALGQGPQFIFQYYREEENGRGNFPPRFSGLQFPNYSSELNVNALELDDSALYLCASSRTGQGARGYTFGSGTRLTVV.

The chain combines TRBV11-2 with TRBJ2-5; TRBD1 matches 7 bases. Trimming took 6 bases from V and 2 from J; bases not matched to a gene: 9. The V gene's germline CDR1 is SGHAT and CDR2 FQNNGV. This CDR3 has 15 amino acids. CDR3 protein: CASSRYGQAQETQYF. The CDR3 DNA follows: TGTGCCAGCAGTCGCTACGGACAGGCTCAAGAGACCCAGTACTTC.

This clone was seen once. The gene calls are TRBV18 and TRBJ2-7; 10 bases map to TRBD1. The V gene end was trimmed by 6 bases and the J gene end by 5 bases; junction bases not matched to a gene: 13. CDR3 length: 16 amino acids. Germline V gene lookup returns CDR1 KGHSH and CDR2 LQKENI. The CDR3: CASSQPNRDRGHEQYF. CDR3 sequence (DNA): TGTGCCAGCTCCCAACCCAACCGGGACAGGGGCCACGAGCAGTACTTC.

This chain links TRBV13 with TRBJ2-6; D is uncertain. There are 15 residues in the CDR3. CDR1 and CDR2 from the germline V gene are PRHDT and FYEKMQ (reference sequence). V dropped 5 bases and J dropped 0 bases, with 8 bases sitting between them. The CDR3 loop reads CASSPTGSGANVLTF. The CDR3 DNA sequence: TGTGCCAGCAGCCCAACGGGCTCTGGGGCCAACGTCCTGACTTTC.

CDR3 coding DNA: TGTGCCAGCAGGAAAGGACAGGGAAACACCATATATTTT. Translating it yields CASRKGQGNTIYF. The rearrangement links TRBV6-5 to TRBJ1-3; D is possibly TRBD1 (6 bases). V was clipped by 6 bases and J by 4 bases, with 10 bases between them. The germline gives CDR1 MNHEY, CDR2 SVGAGI. CDR3 length: 13 amino acids.

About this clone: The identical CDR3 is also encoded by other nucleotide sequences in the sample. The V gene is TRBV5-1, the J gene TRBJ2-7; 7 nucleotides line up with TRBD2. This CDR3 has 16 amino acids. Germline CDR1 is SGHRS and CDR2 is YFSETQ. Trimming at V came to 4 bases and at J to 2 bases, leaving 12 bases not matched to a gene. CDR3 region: CASSRGLLARPYEQYF. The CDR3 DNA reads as TGCGCCAGCAGCCGTGGGTTACTAGCGAGGCCCTACGAGCAGTACTTC.

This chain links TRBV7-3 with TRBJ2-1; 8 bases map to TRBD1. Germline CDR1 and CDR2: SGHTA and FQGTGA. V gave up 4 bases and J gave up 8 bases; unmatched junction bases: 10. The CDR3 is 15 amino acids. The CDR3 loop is CASSSTGGGWDEQFF. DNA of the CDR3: TGTGCCAGCAGCTCCACAGGGGGAGGATGGGATGAGCAGTTCTTC.

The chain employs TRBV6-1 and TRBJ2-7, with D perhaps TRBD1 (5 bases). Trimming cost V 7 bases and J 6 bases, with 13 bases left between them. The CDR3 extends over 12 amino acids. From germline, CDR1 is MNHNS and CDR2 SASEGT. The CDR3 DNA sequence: TGTGCCAGCAATTTCGACAGTCGCGAGCAGTACTTC. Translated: CASNFDSREQYF.

The CDR3 DNA reads TGTGCCAGCAGCTTGGGAGGACAGCTCTCTGAAGCTTTCTTT. Translation gives CASSLGGQLSEAFF. This sequence joins TRBV5-8 and TRBJ1-1, with D possibly being TRBD1 (6 bases). Germline V gene data show CDR1 as SGHTS and CDR2 as YDEGEE. V was pared by 0 bases and J by 6 bases, with 12 bases between. CDR3 length equals 14 residues.

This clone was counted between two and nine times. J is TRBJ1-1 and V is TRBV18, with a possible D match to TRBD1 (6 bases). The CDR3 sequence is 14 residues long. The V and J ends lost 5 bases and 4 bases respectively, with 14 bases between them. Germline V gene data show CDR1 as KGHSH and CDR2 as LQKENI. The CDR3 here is CASSTKTGPTEAFF. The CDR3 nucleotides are TGTGCCAGCTCAACCAAAACAGGGCCCACTGAAGCTTTCTTT.

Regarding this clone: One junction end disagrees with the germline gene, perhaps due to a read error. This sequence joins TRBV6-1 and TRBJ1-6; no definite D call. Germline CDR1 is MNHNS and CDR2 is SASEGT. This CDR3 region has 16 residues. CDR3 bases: TGTGCCCGCAGTGGTGGAAGATGGGCGGGTAATTCACCCCTCCACTTT. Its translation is CARSGGRWAGNSPLHF.

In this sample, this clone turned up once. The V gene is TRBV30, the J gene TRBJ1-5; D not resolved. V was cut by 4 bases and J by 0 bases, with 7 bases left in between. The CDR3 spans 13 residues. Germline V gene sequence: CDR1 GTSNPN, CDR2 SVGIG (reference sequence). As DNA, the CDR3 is TGTGCCTGGACAGTCAATAGCAATCAGCCCCAGCATTTT. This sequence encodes CAWTVNSNQPQHF.

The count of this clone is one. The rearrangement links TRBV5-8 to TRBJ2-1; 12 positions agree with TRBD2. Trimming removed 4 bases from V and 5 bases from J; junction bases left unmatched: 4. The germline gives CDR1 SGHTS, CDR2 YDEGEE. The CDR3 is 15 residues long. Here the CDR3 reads CASSVLAGGHNEQFF. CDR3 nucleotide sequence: TGTGCCAGCAGCGTGCTAGCGGGGGGGCACAATGAGCAGTTCTTC.

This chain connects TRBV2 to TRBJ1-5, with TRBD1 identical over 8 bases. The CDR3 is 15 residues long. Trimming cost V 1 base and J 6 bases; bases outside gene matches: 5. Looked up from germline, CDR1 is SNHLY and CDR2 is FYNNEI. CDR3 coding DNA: TGTGCCAGCAGTGAAGGGACAGGGCTTTTTCAGCCCCAGCATTTT. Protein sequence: CASSEGTGLFQPQHF.

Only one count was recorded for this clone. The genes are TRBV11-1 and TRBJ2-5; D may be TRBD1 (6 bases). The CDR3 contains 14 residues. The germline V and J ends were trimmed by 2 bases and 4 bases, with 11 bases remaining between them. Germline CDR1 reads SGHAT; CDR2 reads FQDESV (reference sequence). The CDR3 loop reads CASSLFSGVETQYF. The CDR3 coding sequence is TGTGCCAGCAGCTTATTTTCAGGGGTAGAGACCCAGTACTTC.

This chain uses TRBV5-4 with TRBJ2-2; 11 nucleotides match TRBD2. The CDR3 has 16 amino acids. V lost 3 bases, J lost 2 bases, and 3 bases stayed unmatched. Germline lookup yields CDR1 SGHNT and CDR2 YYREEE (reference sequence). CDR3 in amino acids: CASSSGTSGNTGELFF. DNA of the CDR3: TGTGCCAGCAGCTCTGGGACTAGCGGAAACACCGGGGAGCTGTTTTTT.

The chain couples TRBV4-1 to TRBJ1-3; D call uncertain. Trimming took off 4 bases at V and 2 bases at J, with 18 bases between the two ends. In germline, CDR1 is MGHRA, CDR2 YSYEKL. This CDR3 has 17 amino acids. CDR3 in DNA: TGCGCCAGCAGCCCCGAGGTCGCGGGTTCAGCTGGAAACACCATATATTTT. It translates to CASSPEVAGSAGNTIYF.

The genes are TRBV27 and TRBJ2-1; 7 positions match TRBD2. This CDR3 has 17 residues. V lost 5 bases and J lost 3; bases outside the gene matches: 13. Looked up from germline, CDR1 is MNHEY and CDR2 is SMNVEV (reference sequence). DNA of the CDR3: TGTGCCAGCAGTCTAAGGACAATGGGGGGGTTCTACAATGAGCAGTTCTTC. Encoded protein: CASSLRTMGGFYNEQFF.

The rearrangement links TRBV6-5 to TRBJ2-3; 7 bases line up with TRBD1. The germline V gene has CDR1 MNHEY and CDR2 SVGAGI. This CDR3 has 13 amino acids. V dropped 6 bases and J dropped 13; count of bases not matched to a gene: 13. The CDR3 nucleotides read TGTGCCAGCAGCCCCCCGGGACAGACCTTGAAGTATTTT. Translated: CASSPPGQTLKYF.

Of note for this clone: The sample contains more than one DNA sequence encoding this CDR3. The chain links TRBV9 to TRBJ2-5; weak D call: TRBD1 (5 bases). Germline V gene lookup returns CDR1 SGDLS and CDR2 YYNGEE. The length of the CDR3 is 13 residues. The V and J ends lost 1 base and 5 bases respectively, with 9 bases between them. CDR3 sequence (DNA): TGTGCCAGCAGCGTAACAGGTTGGGAGACCCAGTACTTC. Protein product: CASSVTGWETQYF.

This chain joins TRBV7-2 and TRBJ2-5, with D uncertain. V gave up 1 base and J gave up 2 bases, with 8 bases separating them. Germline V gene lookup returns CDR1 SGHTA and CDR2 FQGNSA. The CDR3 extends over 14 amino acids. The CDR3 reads CASSLGPGQETQYF. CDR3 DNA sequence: TGTGCCAGCAGCTTAGGCCCGGGTCAAGAGACCCAGTACTTC.

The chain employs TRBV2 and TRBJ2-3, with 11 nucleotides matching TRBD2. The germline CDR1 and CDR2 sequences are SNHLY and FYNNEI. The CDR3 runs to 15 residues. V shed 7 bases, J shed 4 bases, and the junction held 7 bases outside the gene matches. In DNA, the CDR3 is TGTGCCAGCACTTCGCTAGCGGGGGGCGCAGATACGCAGTATTTT. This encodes CASTSLAGGADTQYF.

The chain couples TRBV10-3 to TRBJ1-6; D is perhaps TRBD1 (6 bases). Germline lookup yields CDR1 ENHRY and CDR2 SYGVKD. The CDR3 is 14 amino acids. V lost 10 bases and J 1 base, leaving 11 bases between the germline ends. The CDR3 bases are TGTGCCAGCGGACAGCCTTCCTATAATTCACCCCTCCACTTT. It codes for CASGQPSYNSPLHF.

The CDR3 sequence is CASSLSQAANYGYTF. For the CDR3, the DNA is TGTGCCAGCAGTTTATCCCAGGCCGCTAACTATGGCTACACCTTC. The rearrangement uses TRBV27 and TRBJ1-2, with no clear D. The CDR3 has 15 amino acids. Trimming took off 0 bases at V and 0 bases at J, with 8 bases between the two ends. Germline CDR1 and CDR2: MNHEY and SMNVEV (reference sequence).

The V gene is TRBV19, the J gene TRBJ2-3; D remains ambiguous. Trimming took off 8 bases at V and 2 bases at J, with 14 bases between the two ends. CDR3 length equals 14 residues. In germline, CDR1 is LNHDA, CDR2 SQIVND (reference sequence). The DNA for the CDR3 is TGTGCCAGTCGTACGGGTCCCAACACAGATACGCAGTATTTT. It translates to CASRTGPNTDTQYF.

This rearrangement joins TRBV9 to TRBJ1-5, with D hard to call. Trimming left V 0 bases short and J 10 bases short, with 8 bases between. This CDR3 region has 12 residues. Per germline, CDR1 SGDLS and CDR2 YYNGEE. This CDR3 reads CASSVGGGPQHF. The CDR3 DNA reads TGTGCCAGCAGCGTAGGAGGCGGACCCCAGCATTTT.

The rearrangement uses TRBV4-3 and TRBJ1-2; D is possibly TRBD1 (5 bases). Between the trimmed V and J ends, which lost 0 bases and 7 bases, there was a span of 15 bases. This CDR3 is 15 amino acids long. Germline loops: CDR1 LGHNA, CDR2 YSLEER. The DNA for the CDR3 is TGCGCCAGCAGCCAAGATCAGGGCCCCCTAAGTGGCTACACCTTC. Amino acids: CASSQDQGPLSGYTF.

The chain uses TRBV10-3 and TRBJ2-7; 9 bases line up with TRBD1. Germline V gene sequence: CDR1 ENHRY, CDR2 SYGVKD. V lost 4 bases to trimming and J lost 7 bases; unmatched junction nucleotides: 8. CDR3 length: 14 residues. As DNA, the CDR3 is TGTGCCATCAGTGGAGGGACAGGGTTACGTGAGCAGTACTTC. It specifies CAISGGTGLREQYF.